These 23 T cell receptor beta chains came from one sample sequenced in a study of blood T cells in healthy people across ages. Then a second PCR, running roughly 7 to 11 cycles, was carried out with a sample-barcoded 5' primer and a J-beta primer mix. TCRdb ran MiXCR on the 5' RACE reads and lists one entry per CDR3 protein. The table records 650,000 or so distinct CDR3 sequences, roughly half of them present only once. Material for sequencing was blood. The receptors derive from a woman at least 80 years old in good health.

The chain employs TRBV29-1 and TRBJ1-2; D unclear. V was pared by 3 bases and J by 2 bases, with 7 bases between. CDR1 and CDR2 (germline): SQVTM, ANQGSEA. The CDR3 has 12 amino acids. For the CDR3, the DNA is TGCAGCGTTGAGCCCCGAAACTATGGCTACACCTTC. It encodes CSVEPRNYGYTF. The whole variable domain, remainder taken from reference TRBV29-1 and TRBJ1-2, is SAVISQKPSRDICQRGTSLTIQCQVDSQVTMMFWYRQQPGQSLTLIATANQGSEATYESGFVIDKFPISRPNLTFSTLTVSNMSPEDSSIYLCSVEPRNYGYTFGSGTRLTVV.

This clonotype showed up many times. This chain joins TRBV2 and TRBJ2-5; no clear D gene. V lost 1 base to trimming and J lost 6 bases, with 0 bases between them. The CDR3 covers 10 residues. CDR1 is SNHLY and CDR2 is FYNNEI in the germline V gene. CDR3 sequence (DNA): TGTGCCAGCAGTGAAGAGACCCAGTACTTC. The encoded protein is CASSEETQYF.

In its sample, this clonotype was seen a few times. V gene TRBV15 combines with J gene TRBJ1-4; no clear D gene. The germline CDR1 and CDR2 sequences are LNHNV and YYDKDF (reference sequence). The CDR3 is 15 residues long. V lost 0 bases and J lost 4, with 9 bases in between. Here the CDR3 DNA reads TGTGCCACCAGCAGAGATCGGCAGGTTAATGAAAAACTGTTTTTT. Protein sequence: CATSRDRQVNEKLFF.

The V and J genes are TRBV29-1 and TRBJ2-4; 7 nucleotides align to TRBD1. The DNA end favors TRBJ2-7, so the J call may be wrong. The germline V gene has CDR1 SQVTM and CDR2 ANQGSEA. This CDR3 spans 14 amino acids. The CDR3 reads CSVNARGNPYEQYF. As DNA, the CDR3 is TGCAGCGTTAACGCCAGGGGGAATCCCTACGAGCAGTACTTC.

This sequence joins TRBV15 and TRBJ2-7, with 11 bases fitting TRBD1. The ends lost 3 bases at V and 1 base at J; junction bases unmatched: 14. CDR1 and CDR2 from the germline V gene are LNHNV and YYDKDF (reference sequence). The CDR3 extends over 19 amino acids. The CDR3 here is CATSSSETQGQGVSYEQYF. The CDR3 DNA reads TGTGCCACCAGCAGTTCTGAAACCCAGGGACAGGGGGTTTCCTACGAGCAGTACTTC.

CDR3 region: CASSLDTIYF. For the CDR3, the DNA is TGCGCCAGCAGCTTGGATACCATATATTTT. The genes are TRBV5-1 and TRBJ1-3; no clear D. Germline-derived CDR1 and CDR2 are SGHRS and YFSETQ. CDR3 size: 10 residues. V was clipped by 0 bases and J by 10 bases, with 2 bases between them.

In its sample, this clonotype was seen many times. The chain has TRBV9 and TRBJ2-7; 9 bases agree with TRBD2. Germline V CDR1 and CDR2: SGDLS, YYNGEE. This CDR3 region has 15 residues. Trimming at V came to 4 bases and at J to 0 bases, leaving 5 bases not matched to a gene. CDR3 nucleotides: TGTGCCAGCAGCCCCGGGACTAGCATCTCCTACGAGCAGTACTTC. Its protein is CASSPGTSISYEQYF. Full variable domain (remainder filled in from reference TRBV9 and TRBJ2-7): DSGVTQTPKHLITATGQRVTLRCSPRSGDLSVYWYQQSLDQGLQFLIQYYNGEERAKGNILERFSAQQFPDLHSELNLSSLELGDSALYFCASSPGTSISYEQYFGPGTRLTVT.

This clonotype was counted at least ten times. Here the CDR3 reads CASSLGMGGSSYNEQFF. The CDR3 coding sequence is TGCGCCAGCAGCTTGGGTATGGGGGGCTCCTCCTACAATGAGCAGTTCTTC. The chain has TRBV5-1 and TRBJ2-1, with D perhaps being TRBD1 or TRBD2 (6 bases each). This CDR3 is built from 17 residues. CDR1 is SGHRS, CDR2 YFSETQ, per germline. V was clipped by 0 bases and J by 0 bases, with 13 bases between them.

This clonotype was counted a few times. This chain connects TRBV15 to TRBJ2-5; TRBD2 might be the D (6 bases). CDR1 and CDR2 (germline): LNHNV, YYDKDF (reference sequence). Trimming stripped 0 bases from V and 4 bases from J, with 12 bases between. This CDR3 has 15 residues. The CDR3 is CATSRDLRDSETQYF. The CDR3 DNA reads TGTGCCACCAGCAGAGATCTAAGGGACTCAGAGACCCAGTACTTC.

The sample holds one count of this clonotype. The rearrangement joins TRBV20-1 to TRBJ1-2, with 8 bases matching TRBD1. With 6 bases clipped from V and 4 bases from J, the junction kept 13 bases outside the gene matches. Looked up from germline, CDR1 is DFQATT and CDR2 is SNEGSKA (reference sequence). There are 15 residues in the CDR3. The CDR3 DNA follows: TGCAGTGCCGTAGACAGGGGCCGACCTTCCTATGGCTACACCTTC. The encoded protein is CSAVDRGRPSYGYTF.

In regard to this clonotype: A much larger clone is a single base away; this may be a read error. This sequence joins TRBV20-1 and TRBJ2-7, with D possibly called TRBD1 or TRBD2 (6 bases each). Trimming pared 3 bases from V and 7 bases from J, leaving 19 bases between. The length of the CDR3 is 14 residues. Germline V gene sequence: CDR1 DFQATT, CDR2 SNEGSKA (reference sequence). The CDR3 region is CSASSGAPYNEQYF. The CDR3 DNA is TGCAGTGCTAGTTCGGGGGCACCCTACAATGAGCAGTACTTC.

This clonotype came up many times. The chain is built from TRBV20-1 and TRBJ1-4, with D possibly being TRBD1 (5 bases). The CDR3 is made up of 14 amino acids. Germline V gene lookup returns CDR1 DFQATT and CDR2 SNEGSKA (reference sequence). V lost 4 bases and J 7 bases, leaving 16 bases between the germline ends. The CDR3 coding sequence is TGCAGTGCTAATCTCCGACAGTCCCCTGAAAAACTGTTTTTT. Protein sequence: CSANLRQSPEKLFF.

The chain is built from TRBV27 and TRBJ1-2, with D unresolved. Trimming took off 10 bases at V and 5 bases at J, with 14 bases between the two ends. The CDR3 is 12 amino acids. From germline, CDR1 is MNHEY and CDR2 SMNVEV (reference sequence). This CDR3 is CAIDDLQYGYTF. CDR3 coding DNA: TGTGCCATCGACGACCTTCAGTATGGCTACACCTTC.

This clonotype was observed once. The chain couples TRBV10-3 to TRBJ2-1; 10 nucleotides line up with TRBD2. The CDR3 sequence is 18 residues long. CDR1 ENHRY and CDR2 SYGVKD come from the germline V gene. V lost 3 bases, J lost 1 base, and 9 bases stayed unmatched. CDR3 nucleotides: TGTGCCATCAGTGAAGGGGCCCTAGCGGGAGCATCCTACAATGAGCAGTTCTTC. Its protein is CAISEGALAGASYNEQFF.

With regard to this clonotype: This may be a read error: a much more frequent sequence differs by one nucleotide. This chain links TRBV29-1 with TRBJ2-1, with 7 bases fitting TRBD1. Germline trimming cut 2 bases from V and 13 bases from J; bases unmatched to any gene: 14. The CDR3 contains 14 residues. Germline V CDR1 and CDR2: SQVTM, ANQGSEA. CDR3 nucleotides: TGCAGCGTTGAACCCGGACAGGCACAAGAGACCCAGTTCTTC. Translated, it gives CSVEPGQAQETQFF.

To note about this clonotype: Compared with germline, one end of the junction differs, possibly owing to a read error. The chain recombines TRBV12-3 or TRBV12-4 with TRBJ2-3; perhaps TRBD2 as D (6 bases). This CDR3 comprises 16 residues. The CDR3 loop is CASSLSGGAFMNTRYF. In nucleotides, the CDR3 is TGTGCCAGCAGTTTGAGTGGCGGGGCCTTTATGAATACGCGGTATTTT.

Details on this clonotype: This may stem from a read error, because a much larger clone lies one nucleotide away. This chain's CDR3 is CSHDSRNNEQYF. The DNA for the CDR3 is TGCAGCCACGACAGTAGAAACAATGAGCAGTACTTC. The chain has TRBV20-1 and TRBJ2-7, with TRBD1 as a possible D gene (5 bases). The CDR3 totals 12 residues. The germline gives CDR1 DFQATT, CDR2 SNEGSKA (reference sequence).

As for this clonotype: A clone one base away is much larger, so this may be a read error. The chain carries TRBV12-3 or TRBV12-4 and TRBJ2-1; no firm D call. This CDR3 is 12 amino acids long. CDR3 loop: CASLVNYNKQFF. CDR3 DNA sequence: TGTGCCAGCCTGGTTAACTACAATAAGCAGTTCTTC.

This clonotype came up many times. The chain combines TRBV5-1 with TRBJ2-1; D uncertain. Trimming removed 1 base from V and 6 bases from J, with 8 bases in between. The CDR3 extends over 13 amino acids. The germline V gene has CDR1 SGHRS and CDR2 YFSETQ. For the CDR3, the DNA is TGCGCCAGCAGCTTGTTTGCAGGCAATGAGCAGTTCTTC. As protein: CASSLFAGNEQFF.

With respect to this clonotype: A single base separates this from a much larger clone, so it may be a read error. The CDR3: CASSVDPRQPQHF. DNA for the CDR3: TGTGCCAGCAGCGTAGACCCTCGTCAGCCCCAGCATTTT. This rearrangement joins TRBV7-9 to TRBJ1-5; D gene unclear. V lost 5 bases, J lost 6 bases, and 11 bases lay in between. The CDR3 is 13 amino acids. The germline CDR1 and CDR2 sequences are SEHNR and FQNEAQ (reference sequence).

This chain connects TRBV29-1 to TRBJ1-2, with 8 nucleotides matching TRBD1. CDR3 length: 13 amino acids. Germline lookup yields CDR1 SQVTM and CDR2 ANQGSEA. J was trimmed by 4 bases and V by 7 bases; bases with no gene match: 8. CDR3 DNA: TGCAGCGCCCAGGGGGCTGGGGGCTATGGCTACACCTTC. It codes for CSAQGAGGYGYTF.

CDR3 DNA: TGTGCCAGCAGCTTAGAGGGGTCGAGGGATACGCAGTATTTT. It yields the protein CASSLEGSRDTQYF. J is TRBJ2-3 and V is TRBV5-4, with D tentatively TRBD1 or TRBD2 (5 bases each). There are 14 residues in the CDR3. Trimming removed 2 bases from V and 6 bases from J, with 13 bases in between. Germline-derived CDR1 and CDR2 are SGHNT and YYREEE (reference sequence).

This chain links TRBV3-1 with TRBJ2-7; TRBD2 might be the D (6 bases). Deletions cut 4 bases from V and 0 bases from J, with 13 bases between. The CDR3 extends over 15 amino acids. Germline CDR1 is LGHDT and CDR2 is YNNKEL (reference sequence). The CDR3 loop is CASSLGIGGSYEQYF. CDR3 nucleotide sequence: TGTGCCAGCAGCCTTGGAATCGGGGGCTCCTACGAGCAGTACTTC.